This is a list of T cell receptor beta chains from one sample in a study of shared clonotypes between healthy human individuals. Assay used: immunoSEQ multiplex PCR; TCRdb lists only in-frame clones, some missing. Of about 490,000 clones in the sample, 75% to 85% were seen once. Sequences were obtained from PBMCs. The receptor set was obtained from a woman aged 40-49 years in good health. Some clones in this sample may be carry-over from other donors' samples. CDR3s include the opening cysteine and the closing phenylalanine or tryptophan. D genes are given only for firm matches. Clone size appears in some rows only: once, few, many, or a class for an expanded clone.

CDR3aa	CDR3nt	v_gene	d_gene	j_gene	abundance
CASSSQYSGRGGELFF	TGTGCCAGCAGCTCCCAATATAGCGGGAGGGGCGGGGAGCTGTTTTTT	TRBV5-4	TRBD2	TRBJ2-2	-
CASSSTTGGNEQFF	TGCGCCAGCAGCTCCACGACCGGGGGCAATGAGCAGTTCTTC	TRBV5-1	-	TRBJ2-1	-
CASSEIGTGGYQPQHF	TGTGCCAGCAGTGAAATCGGGACAGGGGGCTATCAGCCCCAGCATTTT	TRBV6-1	TRBD1	TRBJ1-5	few
CASSPYTDRSYGYTF	TGTGCCAGCTCACCCTATACGGACAGGTCCTATGGCTACACCTTC	TRBV18	TRBD1	TRBJ1-2	-
CASSFSGGAVGGYTF	TGTGCCAGCAGTTTCTCAGGGGGCGCAGTAGGGGGCTACACCTTC	TRBV27	TRBD1	TRBJ1-2	-
CASSSRAPGGGELFF	TGTGCCAGCAGCTCACGGGCCCCAGGTGGCGGGGAGCTGTTTTTT	TRBV14	-	TRBJ2-2	-
CASSQVPGTSSTDTQYF	TGCGCCAGCAGCCAGGTCCCCGGGACTAGCAGCACAGATACGCAGTATTTT	TRBV4-1	TRBD2	TRBJ2-3	-
CASSYGMHEMNTEAFF	TGTGCCAGCAGTTACGGGATGCACGAGATGAACACTGAAGCTTTCTTT	TRBV6-5	-	TRBJ1-1	-
CASSHPGLNTEAFF	TGCGCCAGCAGCCATCCCGGACTGAACACTGAAGCTTTCTTT	TRBV4-1	-	TRBJ1-1	-
CASSFSGRSTDTQYF	TGCGCCAGCAGCTTTAGCGGGAGGAGCACAGATACGCAGTATTTT	TRBV4-1	TRBD2	TRBJ2-3	-
CASSLVGEADYGYTF	TGCGCCAGCAGCTTGGTTGGGGAGGCGGACTATGGCTACACCTTC	TRBV5-1	-	TRBJ1-2	-
CASSRQKPGEETQYF	TGCGCCAGCAGCCGTCAAAAACCAGGGGAAGAGACCCAGTACTTC	TRBV5-1	-	TRBJ2-5	-
CASSLQPDPGEQYF	TGCGCCAGCAGCTTGCAACCGGACCCGGGCGAGCAGTACTTC	TRBV5-1	-	TRBJ2-7	-
CASSSGTWGDTEAFF	TGTGCCAGCAGCTCAGGGACCTGGGGGGACACTGAAGCTTTCTTT	TRBV11-3	-	TRBJ1-1	once
CASSRRDRVISEQYF	TGTGCCAGCAGCCGTAGGGACAGGGTAATTAGCGAGCAGTACTTC	TRBV7-2	TRBD1	TRBJ2-7	once
CASRCSPSYEQYF	TGTGCCAGCAGGTGCAGCCCCTCCTACGAGCAGTACTTC	TRBV9	-	TRBJ2-7	-
CASSGYTEAFF	TGTGCCAGCAGCGGTTACACTGAAGCTTTCTTT	TRBV5-6	-	TRBJ1-1	few
CASSQTGAFSYEQYF	TGTGCCAGCAGCCAAACAGGGGCCTTCTCCTACGAGCAGTACTTC	TRBV16	TRBD1	TRBJ2-7	-
CASNLLDSTDTQYF	TGTGCCAGCAACTTGCTGGACAGCACAGATACGCAGTATTTT	TRBV5-6	-	TRBJ2-3	-
CASTTSGGETQYF	TGTGCCAGCACTACCTCCGGTGGGGAGACCCAGTACTTC	TRBV25-1	-	TRBJ2-5	-
CASSAPPGEAFF	TGTGCCAGTAGTGCCCCCCCGGGGGAGGCTTTCTTT	TRBV19	-	TRBJ1-1	-
CASRPQTGDGNTIYF	TGTGCCAGCAGACCACAGACAGGGGACGGAAACACCATATATTTT	TRBV7-8	TRBD1	TRBJ1-3	-
CAISAGTGLNGYTF	TGTGCCATCAGTGCCGGGACAGGACTAAATGGCTACACCTTC	TRBV10-3	TRBD1	TRBJ1-2	-
CSASGAYEQYF	TGCAGTGCATCCGGGGCCTACGAGCAGTACTTC	TRBV20-1	-	TRBJ2-7	-
CASRRGTNEKLFF	TGTGCCAGTAGGAGGGGAACTAATGAAAAACTGTTTTTT	TRBV19	-	TRBJ1-4	few
CASSLEGHNEQFF	TGTGCCAGCAGTCTTGAAGGGCACAATGAGCAGTTCTTC	TRBV25-1	-	TRBJ2-1	-
CASSPGPDRALVQYF	TGTGCCAGCAGCCCCGGACCAGACAGGGCTCTTGTGCAGTACTTC	TRBV7-6	TRBD1	TRBJ2-7	-
CASSERDRGYEQYF	TGTGCCAGCAGTGAGAGGGACAGGGGTTACGAGCAGTACTTC	TRBV6-1	TRBD1	TRBJ2-7	-
CASSLSGLAYEQYF	TGTGCCAGCAGTTTATCGGGACTAGCGTACGAGCAGTACTTC	TRBV28	TRBD2	TRBJ2-7	-
CASNTVNTEAFF	TGTGCCAGTAACACGGTGAACACTGAAGCTTTCTTT	TRBV19	-	TRBJ1-1	-
CASSLGPDRARGYTF	TGCGCCAGCAGCTTGGGACCCGACAGGGCCAGAGGCTACACCTTC	TRBV5-1	TRBD1	TRBJ1-2	-
CASTTQGKGTGELFF	TGCGCCAGCACTACACAGGGGAAAGGGACCGGGGAGCTGTTTTTT	TRBV23-1	TRBD1	TRBJ2-2	-
CASSLGGGWETQYF	TGTGCCAGCAGCTTGGGCGGGGGCTGGGAGACCCAGTACTTC	TRBV5-4	-	TRBJ2-5	-
CASSLALREYTGELFF	TGCGCCAGCAGCTTGGCACTACGCGAGTACACCGGGGAGCTGTTTTTT	TRBV5-1	-	TRBJ2-2	-
CASSLAVGETQYF	TGTGCTAGCAGCTTAGCCGTTGGAGAGACCCAGTACTTC	TRBV7-7	-	TRBJ2-5	-
CASSTYGTVNTEAFF	TGTGCCAGCAGTACCTACGGGACAGTGAACACTGAAGCTTTCTTT	TRBV28	TRBD1	TRBJ1-1	once
CSVLYWTTSYEQYF	TGCAGCGTCCTGTATTGGACTACCTCCTACGAGCAGTACTTC	TRBV29-1	-	TRBJ2-7	-
CASSLSIASGTEETQYF	TGTGCCAGCAGCTTATCGATAGCTAGCGGGACTGAGGAGACCCAGTACTTC	TRBV7-2	TRBD2	TRBJ2-5	few
CASSREGLETQYF	TGTGCCAGCTCACGGGAAGGTTTGGAGACCCAGTACTTC	TRBV18	-	TRBJ2-5	-
CASSLLAAENEKLFF	TGCGCCAGCAGCTTGTTGGCGGCAGAAAATGAAAAACTGTTTTTT	TRBV5-1	-	TRBJ1-4	once
CAWSVILTNEQFF	TGTGCCTGGAGTGTAATCCTGACGAATGAGCAGTTCTTC	TRBV30	-	TRBJ2-1	-
CASSVDQGGYGYTF	TGTGCCAGCAGCGTAGATCAGGGAGGGTATGGCTACACCTTC	TRBV9	-	TRBJ1-2	-
CASSLDRGLDTQYF	TGTGCCAGCAGCTTAGATCGGGGGCTTGATACGCAGTATTTT	TRBV7-2	-	TRBJ2-3	-
CASSLGTQDLVETQYF	TGCGCCAGCAGCTTGGGGACTCAGGATCTTGTGGAGACCCAGTACTTC	TRBV5-1	-	TRBJ2-5	once
CASSSGGNNEQFF	TGTGCCAGCAGTTCCGGCGGGAACAATGAGCAGTTCTTC	TRBV28	-	TRBJ2-1	once
CASSKETSGSPDTQYF	TGTGCCAGCAGCAAGGAGACTAGCGGGAGCCCAGATACGCAGTATTTT	TRBV21-1	-	TRBJ2-3	-
CASSESTTSGTGEQFF	TGCGCCAGCAGTGAGTCGACGACTAGCGGGACTGGAGAGCAGTTCTTC	TRBV10-1	TRBD2	TRBJ2-1	once
CASSPLGQGEHEQYF	TGTGCCAGCTCACCACTGGGACAGGGGGAGCACGAGCAGTACTTC	TRBV18	TRBD1	TRBJ2-7	-
CASSQDPGILRPYGYTF	TGTGCCAGCAGCCAAGATCCAGGCATCCTCCGACCCTATGGCTACACCTTC	TRBV4-2	-	TRBJ1-2	-
CASSPRPAGRRFF	TGTGCCAGCAGTCCCCGGCCTGCAGGGAGGAGGTTCTTC	TRBV6-6	-	TRBJ2-1	-